These T cell receptor beta chains were read from a single sample in a study of cytomegalovirus exposure and HLA in healthy donors. Assay: immunoSEQ multiplex PCR; the TCRdb copy retains only in-frame clones and omits some. The sample carries more than 200,000 clones, 60% to 85% recorded once. The sequencing input was PBMCs. Source of these receptors: a man between 35 and 55 years old in good health and CMV-seronegative. Both conserved end residues are part of each CDR3. A D gene is named only where the DNA matches it firmly. The listing skips clone size in some rows; elsewhere it reads once, few, many or a size class.

D | J | size | V | CDR3 | DNA
TRBD2 | TRBJ2-3 | . | TRBV27 | CASSLGRLAGGTDTQYF | TGTGCCAGCAGTTTAGGCCGACTAGCGGGAGGAACAGATACGCAGTATTTT
. | TRBJ1-1 | . | TRBV6-5 | CASTPPGGTEAFF | TGTGCCAGCACCCCTCCGGGAGGAACTGAAGCTTTCTTT
TRBD1 | TRBJ2-5 | . | TRBV9 | CASSVGTGDRETQYF | TGTGCCAGCAGCGTAGGGACAGGGGACCGGGAGACCCAGTACTTC
. | TRBJ2-2 | . | TRBV12-2 | CASRPNRGQGHTGELFF | TGTGCAAGTCGCCCCAACCGGGGACAGGGTCACACCGGGGAGCTGTTTTTT
. | TRBJ2-4 | . | TRBV13 | CASSEGQNIQYF | TGTGCCAGCAGCGAGGGTCAAAACATTCAGTACTTC
. | TRBJ2-1 | . | TRBV7-2 | CASSLAGGSGEQFF | TGTGCCAGCAGCTTAGCAGGAGGGTCTGGGGAGCAGTTCTTC
TRBD1 | TRBJ1-1 | few | TRBV5-1 | CASSTQQGATEAFF | TGCGCCAGCAGCACGCAACAGGGGGCCACTGAAGCTTTCTTT
TRBD2 | TRBJ2-1 | . | TRBV5-1 | CASQRVAGGPYEQFF | TGCGCCAGCCAGAGGGTAGCGGGAGGGCCCTATGAGCAGTTCTTC
TRBD1 | TRBJ1-2 | . | TRBV9 | CASSGTGDYGYTF | TGTGCCAGCAGCGGGACAGGGGACTATGGCTACACCTTC
TRBD1 | TRBJ1-3 | . | TRBV7-8 | CASREQGTGNTIYF | TGTGCCAGCAGAGAACAGGGGACTGGAAACACCATATATTTT
TRBD1 | TRBJ2-3 | . | TRBV27 | CASYRGPTSTDTQYF | TGTGCCAGTTACAGGGGGCCAACTAGCACAGATACGCAGTATTTT
. | TRBJ2-2 | . | TRBV30 | CAWSISTGGLFF | TGTGCCTGGAGTATTTCCACCGGGGGGCTGTTTTTT
. | TRBJ1-5 | . | TRBV6-1 | CASSGVGDQPQHF | TGTGCCAGCAGTGGGGTCGGGGATCAGCCCCAGCATTTT
TRBD2 | TRBJ2-1 | once | TRBV27 | CASSLSITSGRGYNEQFF | TGTGCCAGCAGTTTATCAATCACTAGCGGGAGAGGGTACAATGAGCAGTTCTTC
. | TRBJ2-3 | . | TRBV9 | CASSPRRDSHTDTQYF | TGTGCCAGCAGCCCGAGAAGAGACAGTCACACAGATACGCAGTATTTT
. | TRBJ2-7 | . | TRBV5-1 | CASSLVGAHEQYF | TGCGCCAGCAGCTTGGTGGGGGCCCACGAGCAGTACTTC
. | TRBJ1-1 | . | TRBV5-4 | CASSLGVGANTEAFF | TGTGCCAGCAGCTTGGGTGTAGGGGCAAACACTGAAGCTTTCTTT
TRBD1 | TRBJ2-7 | . | TRBV5-1 | CASRLGQGFYEQYF | TGCGCCAGCAGGCTGGGACAGGGGTTCTACGAGCAGTACTTC
. | TRBJ1-1 | . | TRBV28 | CASSPAGEGEAFF | TGTGCCAGCAGTCCCGCGGGGGAAGGTGAAGCTTTCTTT
. | TRBJ2-5 | . | TRBV4-2 | CASSPLLDRQETQYF | TGTGCCAGCAGCCCCCTCCTAGACAGACAAGAGACCCAGTACTTC
. | TRBJ2-1 | . | TRBV5-6 | CASSTRGEQFF | TGTGCCAGCAGCACACGGGGGGAGCAGTTCTTC
. | TRBJ1-5 | . | TRBV2 | CASSEGLNQPQHF | TGTGCCAGCAGTGAGGGGCTCAATCAGCCCCAGCATTTT
TRBD2 | TRBJ2-6 | . | TRBV13 | CASSLGRGGSGANVLTF | TGTGCCAGCAGCTTAGGCCGGGGGGGCTCTGGGGCCAACGTCCTGACTTTC
. | TRBJ2-7 | once | TRBV7-9 | CASSLRQGSYEQYF | TGTGCCAGCAGCTTAAGGCAGGGATCCTACGAGCAGTACTTC
. | TRBJ1-1 | few | TRBV12-1 | CASSFCGKAFF | TGTGCCAGCAGCTTTTGCGGGAAAGCTTTCTTT
TRBD1 | TRBJ2-7 | few | TRBV5-8 | CASSLWPPGGEQYF | TGTGCCAGCAGCTTGTGGCCCCCAGGGGGCGAGCAGTACTTC
. | TRBJ2-7 | . | TRBV29-1 | CSVTVVGAYEQYF | TGCAGCGTTACCGTTGTAGGGGCCTACGAGCAGTACTTC
TRBD1 | TRBJ1-3 | . | TRBV7-9 | CASSEGAGGISGNTIYF | TGTGCCAGCAGCGAGGGGGCTGGAGGGATCTCTGGAAACACCATATATTTT
. | TRBJ1-6 | . | TRBV15 | CATSRVFASSGSPLHF | TGTGCCACCAGCAGAGTGTTCGCTTCCAGTGGTTCACCCCTCCACTTT
. | TRBJ1-1 | . | TRBV28 | CASKNTARNSLLAFF | TGTGCCAGCAAGAATACCGCCCGCAACTCTCTACTAGCTTTCTTT
. | TRBJ1-5 | . | TRBV5-1 | CASSEYSNQPQHF | TGCGCCAGCAGCGAGTATAGCAATCAGCCCCAGCATTTT
TRBD1 | TRBJ2-2 | . | TRBV5-4 | CASSSGGPSRELFF | TGTGCCAGCAGTTCAGGGGGCCCTTCCAGGGAGCTGTTTTTT
TRBD2 | TRBJ2-4 | . | TRBV5-1 | CASSFSGGVENIQYF | TGCGCCAGCAGCTTCAGCGGGGGAGTGGAAAACATTCAGTACTTC
TRBD1 | TRBJ2-3 | . | TRBV7-6 | CASSLNRGADTQYF | TGTGCCAGCAGCTTAAACAGGGGGGCAGATACGCAGTATTTT
. | TRBJ1-2 | . | TRBV7-9 | CSSTVPSYGYTF | TGTTCCAGCACCGTTCCTAGCTATGGCTACACCTTC
TRBD1 | TRBJ2-7 | . | TRBV11-2 | CASSFTDAPGQGDEQYF | TGTGCCAGCAGCTTTACGGACGCACCGGGACAGGGGGACGAGCAGTACTTC
TRBD2 | TRBJ2-2 | . | TRBV19 | CASSIGTRNTGELFF | TGTGCCAGTAGTATCGGGACTAGGAACACCGGGGAGCTGTTTTTT
. | TRBJ2-4 | few | TRBV7-9 | CASTSDSWVENIQYF | TGTGCCAGCACATCGGACAGCTGGGTTGAAAACATTCAGTACTTC
TRBD1 | TRBJ1-6 | . | TRBV5-8 | CASSLNVGQAYSPLHF | TGTGCCAGCAGCTTGAACGTTGGACAGGCTTATTCACCCCTCCACTTT
TRBD2 | TRBJ2-3 | . | TRBV9 | CASSVETSADTQYF | TGTGCCAGCAGCGTAGAGACTAGCGCAGATACGCAGTATTTT
. | TRBJ1-5 | . | TRBV4-1 | CASSQDGAYNQPQHF | TGCGCCAGCAGCCAAGATGGAGCATACAATCAGCCCCAGCATTTT
. | TRBJ1-3 | many | TRBV6-5 | CASSYSRVLSGNTIYF | TGTGCCAGCAGTTACTCGAGAGTACTCTCTGGAAACACCATATATTTT
TRBD1 | TRBJ2-1 | . | TRBV14 | CASSHLGQGFYNEQFF | TGTGCCAGCAGCCATTTGGGACAGGGGTTCTACAATGAGCAGTTCTTC
. | TRBJ2-3 | once | TRBV27 | CASSLAQITDTQYF | TGTGCCAGCAGTTTAGCACAGATCACAGATACGCAGTATTTT
. | TRBJ1-3 | once | TRBV7-2 | CASSLAVGHGNTIYF | TGTGCCAGCAGCTTAGCGGTGGGGCACGGAAACACCATATATTTT
TRBD1 | TRBJ1-2 | . | TRBV28 | CASTDRQGWGYTF | TGTGCCAGCACCGACCGACAGGGTTGGGGCTACACCTTC